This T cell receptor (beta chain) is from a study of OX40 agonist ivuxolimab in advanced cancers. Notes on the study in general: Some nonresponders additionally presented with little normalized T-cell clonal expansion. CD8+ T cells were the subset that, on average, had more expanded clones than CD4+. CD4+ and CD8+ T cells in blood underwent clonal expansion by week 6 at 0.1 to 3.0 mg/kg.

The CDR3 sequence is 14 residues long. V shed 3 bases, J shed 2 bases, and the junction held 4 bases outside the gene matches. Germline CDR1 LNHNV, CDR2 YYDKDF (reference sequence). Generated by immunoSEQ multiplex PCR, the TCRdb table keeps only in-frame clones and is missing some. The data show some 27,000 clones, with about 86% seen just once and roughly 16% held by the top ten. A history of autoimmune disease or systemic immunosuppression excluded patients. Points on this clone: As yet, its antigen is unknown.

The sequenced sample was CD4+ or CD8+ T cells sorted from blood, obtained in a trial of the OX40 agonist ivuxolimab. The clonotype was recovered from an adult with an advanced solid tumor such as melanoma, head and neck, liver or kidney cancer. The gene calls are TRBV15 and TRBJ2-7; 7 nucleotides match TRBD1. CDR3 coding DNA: TGTGCCACCAGCAGGGCGACAGGGACCTACGAGCAGTACTTC. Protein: CATSRATGTYEQYF.